The clone carrying this T cell receptor (beta chain) was detected many times. The data were obtained in a study of identical twins. TCRdb re-analysed the 5' RACE reads in MiXCR, keeping a single row per CDR3 protein. The top ten hold more than 0.75% of the sample, which has roughly 700,000 distinct CDR3 sequences, over 8.5% seen once. The CDR3 is 13 amino acids. Germline assignment: CDR1 MNHNS and CDR2 SASEGT. V was trimmed by 10 bases and J by 5 bases, leaving 14 bases between them. These data were likewise used in another study, on yellow fever vaccine responses in identical twins.

This receptor was taken from a woman aged 18-29 years in good health. V is TRBV6-1 and J is TRBJ2-2; D is ambiguous. Sequenced input: PBMCs. CDR3 sequence reads: CATQHDITGELFF. Written as DNA, the CDR3 is TGTGCCACCCAGCACGATATTACCGGGGAGCTGTTTTTT.